The 2 T cell receptor beta chains listed next were all sequenced from one sample in a study of shared clonotypes between healthy human individuals. TCRdb's copy holds only in-frame clones and misses some; the assay was immunoSEQ multiplex PCR. The data hold hundreds of thousands of clones, with around 74% observed a single time. Sequenced: memory CD4+ T cells sorted from blood. Described subset: CD45RA-negative fraction. The origin of the receptors is a man aged 25 to 40 in good health.

The chain couples TRBV5-1 to TRBJ1-2, with 7 bases that match TRBD1. The CDR3 runs 15 residues. In germline, CDR1 is SGHRS, CDR2 YFSETQ. Losses at the gene ends were 4 bases for V and 5 bases for J; bases not matched to a gene: 11. In nucleotides, the CDR3 is TGCGCCAGCAGCGCCGAGGGTAGGGGGCATTATGGCTACACCTTC. It translates to CASSAEGRGHYGYTF.

Regarding this clone: The same CDR3 also results from other DNA sequences found in this sample. The chain is built from TRBV7-8 and TRBJ2-1; the D is unclear. The CDR3 is 15 amino acids. Germline CDR1 SGHVS, CDR2 FQNEAQ. V lost 5 bases and J 0 bases, leaving 11 bases between the germline ends. CDR3 region: CASSPGPSSYNEQFF. CDR3 DNA: TGTGCCAGCAGCCCCGGGCCCAGCTCCTACAATGAGCAGTTCTTC.